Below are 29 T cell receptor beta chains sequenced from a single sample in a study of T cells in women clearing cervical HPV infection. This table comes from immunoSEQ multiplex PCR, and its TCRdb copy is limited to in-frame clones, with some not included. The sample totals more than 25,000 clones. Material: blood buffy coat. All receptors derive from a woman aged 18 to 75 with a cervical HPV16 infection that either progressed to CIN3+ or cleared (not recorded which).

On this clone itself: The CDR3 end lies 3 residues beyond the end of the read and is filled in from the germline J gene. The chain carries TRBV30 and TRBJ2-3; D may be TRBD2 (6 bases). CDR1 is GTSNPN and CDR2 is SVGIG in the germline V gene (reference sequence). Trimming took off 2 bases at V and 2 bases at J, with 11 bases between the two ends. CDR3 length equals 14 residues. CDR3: CAWSLGLTTDTQYF. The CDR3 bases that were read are TGTGCCTGGAGTTTGGGACTCACCACAGATACG.

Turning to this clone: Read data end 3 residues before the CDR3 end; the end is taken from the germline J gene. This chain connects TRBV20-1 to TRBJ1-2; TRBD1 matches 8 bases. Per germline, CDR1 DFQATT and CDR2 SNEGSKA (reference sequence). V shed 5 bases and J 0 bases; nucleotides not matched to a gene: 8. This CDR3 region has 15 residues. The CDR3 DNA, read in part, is TGCAGTGCTTCCGACGGACAGGGAGCTAACTATGGC. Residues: CSASDGQGANYG. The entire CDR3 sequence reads CSASDGQGANYGYTF.

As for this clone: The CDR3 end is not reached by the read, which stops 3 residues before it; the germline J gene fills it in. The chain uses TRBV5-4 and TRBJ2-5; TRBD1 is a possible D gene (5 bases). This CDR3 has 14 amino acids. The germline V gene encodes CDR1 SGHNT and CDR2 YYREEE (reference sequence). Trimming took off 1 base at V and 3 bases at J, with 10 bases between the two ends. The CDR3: CASSLWAGKETQYF. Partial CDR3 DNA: TGTGCCAGCAGCTTGTGGGCAGGGAAAGAGACC.

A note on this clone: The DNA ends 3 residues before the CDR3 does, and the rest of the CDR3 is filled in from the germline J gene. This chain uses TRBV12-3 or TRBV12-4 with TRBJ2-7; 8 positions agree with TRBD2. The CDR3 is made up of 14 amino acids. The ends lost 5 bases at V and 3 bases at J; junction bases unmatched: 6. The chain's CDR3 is CASSPTSGNYEQYF. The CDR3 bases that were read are TGTGCCAGCAGTCCCACTAGCGGCAACTACGAG.

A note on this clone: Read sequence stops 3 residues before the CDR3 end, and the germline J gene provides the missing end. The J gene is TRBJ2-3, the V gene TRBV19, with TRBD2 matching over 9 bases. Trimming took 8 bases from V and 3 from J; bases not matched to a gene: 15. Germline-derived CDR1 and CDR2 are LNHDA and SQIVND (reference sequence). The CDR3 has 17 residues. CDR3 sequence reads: CASSFLGAAGGTDTQYF. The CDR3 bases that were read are TGTGCCAGTTCTTTCCTCGGCGCAGCGGGGGGTACAGATACG. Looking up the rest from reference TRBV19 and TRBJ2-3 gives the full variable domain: DGGITQSPKYLFRKEGQNVTLSCEQNLNHDAMYWYRQDPGQGLRLIYYSQIVNDFQKGDIAEGYSVSREKKESFPLTVTSAQKNPTAFYLCASSFLGAAGGTDTQYFGPGTRLTVL.

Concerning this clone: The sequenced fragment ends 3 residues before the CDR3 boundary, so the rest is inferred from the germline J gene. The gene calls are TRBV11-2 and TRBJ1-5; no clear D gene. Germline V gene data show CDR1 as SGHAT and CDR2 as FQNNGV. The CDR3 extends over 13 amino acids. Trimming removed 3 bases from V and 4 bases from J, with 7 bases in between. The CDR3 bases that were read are TGTGCCAGCAGCTTCTCCGTTAATCAGCCC. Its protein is CASSFSVNQP. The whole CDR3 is CASSFSVNQPQHF.

The CDR3 here is CASSSVSSGSGDEQFF. The sequenced CDR3 bases are TGCGCCAGCAGCTCCGTCTCTAGCGGGAGTGGTGATGAG. The V gene is TRBV5-1, the J gene TRBJ2-1; 10 bases agree with TRBD2. The CDR3 goes on 3 residues after the read ends, and that part is filled in from the germline J gene. The CDR3 extends over 16 amino acids. The ends lost 3 bases at V and 8 bases at J; junction bases unmatched: 11. Germline CDR1 is SGHRS and CDR2 is YFSETQ.

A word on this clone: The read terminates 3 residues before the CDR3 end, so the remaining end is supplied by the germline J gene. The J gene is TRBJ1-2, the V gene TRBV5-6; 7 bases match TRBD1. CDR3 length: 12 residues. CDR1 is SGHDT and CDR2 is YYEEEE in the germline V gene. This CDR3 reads CASSSNRGGYTF. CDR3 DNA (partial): TGTGCCAGCAGCTCTAACAGGGGCGGC. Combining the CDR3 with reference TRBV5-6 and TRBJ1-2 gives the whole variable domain DAGVTQSPTHLIKTRGQQVTLRCSPKSGHDTVSWYQQALGQGPQFIFQYYEEEERQRGNFPDRFSGHQFPNYSSELNVNALLLGDSALYLCASSSNRGGYTFGSGTRLTVV.

The CDR3 region is CASSLGLAGPPGIEQYF. The part of the CDR3 DNA that was read is TGCGCCAGCAGCCTCGGACTAGCGGGACCGCCGGGAATCGAG. This chain joins TRBV5-1 and TRBJ2-7, with TRBD2 identical over 12 bases. From the germline J gene comes the end of the CDR3, since the read stops 3 residues before it. Germline V CDR1 and CDR2: SGHRS, YFSETQ. With 4 bases clipped from V and 6 bases from J, the junction kept 14 bases outside the gene matches. The CDR3 loop spans 17 amino acids.

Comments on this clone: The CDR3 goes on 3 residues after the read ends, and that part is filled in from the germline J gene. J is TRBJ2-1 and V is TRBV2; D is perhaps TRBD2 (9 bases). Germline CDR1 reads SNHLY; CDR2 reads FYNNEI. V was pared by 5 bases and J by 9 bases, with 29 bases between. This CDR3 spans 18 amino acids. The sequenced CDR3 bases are TGTGCCAGCAGTCCGCAGGGGGCGCTCTGGACTAGCGTTGGTGAG. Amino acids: CASSPQGALWTSVGE. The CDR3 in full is CASSPQGALWTSVGEQFF.

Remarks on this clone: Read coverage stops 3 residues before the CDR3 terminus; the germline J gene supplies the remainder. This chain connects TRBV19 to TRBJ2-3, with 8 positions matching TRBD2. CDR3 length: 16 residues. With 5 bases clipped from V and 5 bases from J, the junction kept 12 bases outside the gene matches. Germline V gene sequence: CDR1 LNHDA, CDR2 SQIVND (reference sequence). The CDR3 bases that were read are TGTGCCAGTAGTGCTCATCCCGGGAGGGGAAAAGATACG. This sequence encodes CASSAHPGRGKDT. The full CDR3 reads CASSAHPGRGKDTQYF. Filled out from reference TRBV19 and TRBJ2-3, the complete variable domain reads DGGITQSPKYLFRKEGQNVTLSCEQNLNHDAMYWYRQDPGQGLRLIYYSQIVNDFQKGDIAEGYSVSREKKESFPLTVTSAQKNPTAFYLCASSAHPGRGKDTQYFGPGTRLTVL.

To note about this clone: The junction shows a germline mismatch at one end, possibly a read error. CDR3 in amino acids: CASSFRSSTDAQYF. The CDR3 DNA, read in part, is TGTGCCAGCAGCTTTCGGAGCTCCACAGATGCG. The V call is TRBV7-3, the J call TRBJ2-3; the D is unclear. The read falls 3 residues short of the CDR3 end, and the missing part is taken from the germline J gene. The CDR3 length is 14 residues. Germline CDR1 and CDR2: SGHTA and FQGTGA.

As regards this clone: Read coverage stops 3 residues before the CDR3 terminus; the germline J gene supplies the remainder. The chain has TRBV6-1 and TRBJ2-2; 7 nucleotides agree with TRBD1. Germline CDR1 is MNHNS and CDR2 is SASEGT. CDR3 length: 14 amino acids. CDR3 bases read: TGTGCCAGCAGTGGGACAGCAGGGGGTGAAAAG. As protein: CASSGTAGGEK. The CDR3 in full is CASSGTAGGEKLFF.

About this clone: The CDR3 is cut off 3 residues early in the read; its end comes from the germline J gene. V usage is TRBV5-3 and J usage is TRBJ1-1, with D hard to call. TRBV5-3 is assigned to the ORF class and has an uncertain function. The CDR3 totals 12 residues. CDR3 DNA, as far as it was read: TGTGCCAGAAGCTTGTGGGCGGGGGAA. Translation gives CARSLWAGE. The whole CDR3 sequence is CARSLWAGEAFF.

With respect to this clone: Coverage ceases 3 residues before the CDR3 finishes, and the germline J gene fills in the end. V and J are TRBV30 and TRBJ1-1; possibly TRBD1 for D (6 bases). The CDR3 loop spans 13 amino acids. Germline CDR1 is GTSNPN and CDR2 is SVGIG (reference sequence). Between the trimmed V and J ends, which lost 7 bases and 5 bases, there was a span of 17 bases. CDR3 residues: CALEPGVGTEAFF. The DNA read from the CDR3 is TGTGCCTTAGAACCAGGGGTTGGGACTGAA.

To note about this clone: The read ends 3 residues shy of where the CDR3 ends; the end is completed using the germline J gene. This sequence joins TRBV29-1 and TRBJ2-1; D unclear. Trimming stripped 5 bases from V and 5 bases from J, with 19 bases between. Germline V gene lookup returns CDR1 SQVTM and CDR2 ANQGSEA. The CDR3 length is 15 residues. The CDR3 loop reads CSVPEGGLRNNEQFF. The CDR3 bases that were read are TGCAGCGTTCCCGAAGGCGGCTTAAGGAACAATGAG.

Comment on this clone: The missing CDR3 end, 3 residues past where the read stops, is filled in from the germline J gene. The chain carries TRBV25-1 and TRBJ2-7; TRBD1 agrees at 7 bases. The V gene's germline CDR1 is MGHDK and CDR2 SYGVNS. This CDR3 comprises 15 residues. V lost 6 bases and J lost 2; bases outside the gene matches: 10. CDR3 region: CASRGFGQDPYEQYF. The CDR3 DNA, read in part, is TGTGCCAGCAGGGGTTTTGGACAGGACCCCTACGAG.

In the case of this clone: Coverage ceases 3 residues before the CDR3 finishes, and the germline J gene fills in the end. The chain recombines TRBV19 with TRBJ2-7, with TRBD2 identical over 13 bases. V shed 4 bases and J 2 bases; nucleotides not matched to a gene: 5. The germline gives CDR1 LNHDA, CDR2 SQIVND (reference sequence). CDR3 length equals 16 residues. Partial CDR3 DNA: TGTGCCAGTAGTACCCAGACTAGCGGGAGGCCCTACGAG. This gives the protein CASSTQTSGRPYE. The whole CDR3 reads CASSTQTSGRPYEQYF.

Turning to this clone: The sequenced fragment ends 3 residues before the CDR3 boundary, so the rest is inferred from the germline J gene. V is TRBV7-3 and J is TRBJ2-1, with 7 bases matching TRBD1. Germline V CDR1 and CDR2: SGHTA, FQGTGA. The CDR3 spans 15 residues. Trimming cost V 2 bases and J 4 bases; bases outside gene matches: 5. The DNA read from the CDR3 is TGTGCCAGCAGCTTAGACAGGGCCAATTACAATGAG. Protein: CASSLDRANYNE. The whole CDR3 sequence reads CASSLDRANYNEQFF.

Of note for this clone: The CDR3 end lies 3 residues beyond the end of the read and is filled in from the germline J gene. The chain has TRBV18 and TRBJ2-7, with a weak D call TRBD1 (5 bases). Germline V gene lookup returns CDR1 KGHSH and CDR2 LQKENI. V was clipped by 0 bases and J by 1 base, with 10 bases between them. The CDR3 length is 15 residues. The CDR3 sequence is CASSPPSAGSYEQYF. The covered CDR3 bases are TGTGCCAGCTCACCACCATCGGCAGGGTCCTACGAG.

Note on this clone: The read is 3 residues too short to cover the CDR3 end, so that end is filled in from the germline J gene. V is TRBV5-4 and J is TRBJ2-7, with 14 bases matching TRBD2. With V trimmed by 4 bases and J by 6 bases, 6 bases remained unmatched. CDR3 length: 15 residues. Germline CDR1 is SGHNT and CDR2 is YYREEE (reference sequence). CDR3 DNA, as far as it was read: TGTGCCAGCAGCCTGGAAGGACTAGCGGGAGGCGAG. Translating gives CASSLEGLAGGE. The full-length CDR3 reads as CASSLEGLAGGEQYF.

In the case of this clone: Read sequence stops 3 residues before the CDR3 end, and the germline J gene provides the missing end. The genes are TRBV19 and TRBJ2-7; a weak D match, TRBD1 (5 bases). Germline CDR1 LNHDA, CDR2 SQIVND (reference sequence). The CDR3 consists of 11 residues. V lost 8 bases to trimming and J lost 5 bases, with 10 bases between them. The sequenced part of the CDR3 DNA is TGTGCCAGTTCCTGGGGCCACGAG. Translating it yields CASSWGHE. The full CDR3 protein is CASSWGHEQYF.

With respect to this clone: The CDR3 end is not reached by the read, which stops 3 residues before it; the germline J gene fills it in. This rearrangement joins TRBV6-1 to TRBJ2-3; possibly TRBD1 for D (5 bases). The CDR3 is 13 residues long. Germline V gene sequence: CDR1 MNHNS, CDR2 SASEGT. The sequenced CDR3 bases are TGTGCCAGCAGTGAACAAGGGGTGGGGACG. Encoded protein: CASSEQGVGT. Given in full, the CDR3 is CASSEQGVGTQYF.

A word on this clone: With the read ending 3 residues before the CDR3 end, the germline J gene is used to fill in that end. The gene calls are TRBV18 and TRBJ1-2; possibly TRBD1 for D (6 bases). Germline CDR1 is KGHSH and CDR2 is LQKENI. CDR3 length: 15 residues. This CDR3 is CASSPEQGNTDTYTF. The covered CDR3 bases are TGTGCCAGCTCGCCAGAGCAGGGGAACACAGATACC. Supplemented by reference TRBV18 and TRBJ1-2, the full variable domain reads NAGVMQNPRHLVRRRGQEARLRCSPMKGHSHVYWYRQLPEEGLKFMVYLQKENIIDESGMPKERFSAEFPKEGPSILRIQQVVRGDSAAYFCASSPEQGNTDTYTFGSGTRLTVV.

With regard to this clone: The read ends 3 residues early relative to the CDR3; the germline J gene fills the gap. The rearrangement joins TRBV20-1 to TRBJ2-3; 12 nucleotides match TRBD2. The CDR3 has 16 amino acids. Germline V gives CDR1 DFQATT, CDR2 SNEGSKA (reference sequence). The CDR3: CSARSLAGGLKETQYF. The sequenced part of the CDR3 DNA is TGCAGTGCTAGAAGCCTAGCGGGAGGGCTTAAAGAGACG.

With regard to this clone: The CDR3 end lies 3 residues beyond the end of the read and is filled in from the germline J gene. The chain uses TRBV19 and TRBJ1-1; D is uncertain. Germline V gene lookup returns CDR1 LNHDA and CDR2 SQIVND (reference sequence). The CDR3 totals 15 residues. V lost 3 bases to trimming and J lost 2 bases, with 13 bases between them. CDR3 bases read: TGTGCCAGTAGTATCAGGAAAAGATTAAACACTGAA. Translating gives CASSIRKRLNTE. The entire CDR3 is CASSIRKRLNTEAFF. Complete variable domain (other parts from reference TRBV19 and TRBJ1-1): DGGITQSPKYLFRKEGQNVTLSCEQNLNHDAMYWYRQDPGQGLRLIYYSQIVNDFQKGDIAEGYSVSREKKESFPLTVTSAQKNPTAFYLCASSIRKRLNTEAFFGQGTRLTVV.

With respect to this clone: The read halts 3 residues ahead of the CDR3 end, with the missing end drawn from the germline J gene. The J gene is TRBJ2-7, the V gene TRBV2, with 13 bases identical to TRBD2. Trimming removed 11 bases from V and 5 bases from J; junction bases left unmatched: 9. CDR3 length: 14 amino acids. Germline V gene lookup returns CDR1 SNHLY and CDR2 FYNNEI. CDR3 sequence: CAGRLAGGLDEQYF. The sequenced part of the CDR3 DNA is TGTGCCGGACGACTAGCGGGAGGACTTGACGAG.

The CDR3 is CASSPGDPGLAGDPYEQYF. The DNA read from the CDR3 is TGTGCCAGCAGCCCGGGGGACCCGGGACTAGCGGGTGACCCCTACGAG. V usage is TRBV13 and J usage is TRBJ2-7; TRBD2 matches 12 bases. The read gets to within 3 residues of the CDR3 end, and the germline J gene fills in the rest. Germline V gene sequence: CDR1 PRHDT, CDR2 FYEKMQ (reference sequence). The V segment lost 5 bases and the J segment 2 bases; nucleotides outside the gene matches: 16. The CDR3 consists of 19 residues.

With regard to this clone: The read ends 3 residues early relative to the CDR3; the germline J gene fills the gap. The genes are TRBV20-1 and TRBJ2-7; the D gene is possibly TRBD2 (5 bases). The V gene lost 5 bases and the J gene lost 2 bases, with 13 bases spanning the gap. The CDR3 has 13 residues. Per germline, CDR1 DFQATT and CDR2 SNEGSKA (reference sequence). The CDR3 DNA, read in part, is TGCAGTGCTCTGTCTCTCGGGGCCTACGAG. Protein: CSALSLGAYE. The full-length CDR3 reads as CSALSLGAYEQYF.